This T cell receptor (beta chain) came from a study of blood T cell repertoires in COVID-19. The CDR3 covers 16 residues. Looked up from germline, CDR1 is MDHEN and CDR2 is SYDVKM. V lost 4 bases, J lost 7 bases, and 9 bases stayed unmatched. The data were produced by immunoSEQ multiplex PCR, yet TCRdb's version contains in-frame clones alone and is incomplete. Of some 130,000 clones listed, 70% to 85% are singletons. This clone was seen a handful of times. The chain combines TRBV28 with TRBJ1-6, with TRBD1 matching 8 bases. Sequencing was carried out using peripheral blood. The sequence was collected from a man aged 55 to 70 with acute or convalescent COVID-19. The CDR3 reads CASSSPRTGSNSPLHF. The CDR3 region has the DNA TGTGCCAGCAGTTCTCCCAGGACAGGGTCAAATTCACCCCTCCACTTT.